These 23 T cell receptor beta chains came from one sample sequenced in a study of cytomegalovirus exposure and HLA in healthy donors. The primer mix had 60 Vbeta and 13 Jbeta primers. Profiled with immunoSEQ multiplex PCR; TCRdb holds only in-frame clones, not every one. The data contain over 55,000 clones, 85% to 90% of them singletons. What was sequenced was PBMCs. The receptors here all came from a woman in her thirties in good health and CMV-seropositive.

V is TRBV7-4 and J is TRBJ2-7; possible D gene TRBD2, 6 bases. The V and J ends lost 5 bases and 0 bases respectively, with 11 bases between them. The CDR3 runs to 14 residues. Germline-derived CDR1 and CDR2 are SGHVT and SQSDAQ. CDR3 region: CASSGGVNSYEQYF. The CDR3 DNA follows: TGTGCCAGCAGCGGAGGGGTAAACTCCTACGAGCAGTACTTC.

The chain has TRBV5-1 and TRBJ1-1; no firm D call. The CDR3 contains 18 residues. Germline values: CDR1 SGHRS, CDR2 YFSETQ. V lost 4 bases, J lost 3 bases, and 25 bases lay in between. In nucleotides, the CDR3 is TGCGCCAGCAGCCGCAGCGGAGGTATGATCGGGTGGGACACTGAAGCTTTCTTT. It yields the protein CASSRSGGMIGWDTEAFF. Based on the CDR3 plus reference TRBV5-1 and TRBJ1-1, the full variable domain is KAGVTQTPRYLIKTRGQQVTLSCSPISGHRSVSWYQQTPGQGLQFLFEYFSETQRNKGNFPGRFSGRQFSNSRSEMNVSTLELGDSALYLCASSRSGGMIGWDTEAFFGQGTRLTVV.

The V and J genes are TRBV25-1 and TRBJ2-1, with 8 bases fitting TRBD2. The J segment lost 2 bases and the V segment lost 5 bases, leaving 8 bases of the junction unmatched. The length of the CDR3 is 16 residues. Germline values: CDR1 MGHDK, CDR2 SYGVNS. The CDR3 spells CASSPPGAGAYNEQFF. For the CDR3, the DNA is TGTGCCAGCAGTCCACCGGGAGCGGGAGCCTACAATGAGCAGTTCTTC.

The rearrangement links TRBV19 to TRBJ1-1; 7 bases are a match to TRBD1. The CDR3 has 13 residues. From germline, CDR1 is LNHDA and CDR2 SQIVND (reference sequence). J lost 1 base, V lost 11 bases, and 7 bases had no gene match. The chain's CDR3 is CASGGSGNTEAFF. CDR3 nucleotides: TGTGCCTCAGGGGGATCGGGGAACACTGAAGCTTTCTTT.

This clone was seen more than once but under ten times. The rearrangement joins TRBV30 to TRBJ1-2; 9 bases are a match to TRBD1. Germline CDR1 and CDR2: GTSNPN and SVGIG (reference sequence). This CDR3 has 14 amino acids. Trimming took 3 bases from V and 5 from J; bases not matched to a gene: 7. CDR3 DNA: TGTGCCTGGAGCCCGGACAGGGGCCCATATGGCTACACCTTC. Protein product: CAWSPDRGPYGYTF.

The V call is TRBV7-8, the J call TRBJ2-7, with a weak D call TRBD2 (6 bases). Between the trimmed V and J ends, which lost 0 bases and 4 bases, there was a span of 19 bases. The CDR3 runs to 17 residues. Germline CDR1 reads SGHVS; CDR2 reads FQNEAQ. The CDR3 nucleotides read TGTGCCAGCAGCTTAGCGCTTAGGAGGGGCTACCAGTACGAGCAGTACTTC. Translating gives CASSLALRRGYQYEQYF.

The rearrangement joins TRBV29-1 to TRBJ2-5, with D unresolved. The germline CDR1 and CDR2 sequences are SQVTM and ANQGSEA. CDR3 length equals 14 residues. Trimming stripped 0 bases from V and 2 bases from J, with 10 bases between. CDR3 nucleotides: TGCAGCGTTGAAGAGATGATCCGGCAAGAGACCCAGTACTTC. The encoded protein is CSVEEMIRQETQYF.

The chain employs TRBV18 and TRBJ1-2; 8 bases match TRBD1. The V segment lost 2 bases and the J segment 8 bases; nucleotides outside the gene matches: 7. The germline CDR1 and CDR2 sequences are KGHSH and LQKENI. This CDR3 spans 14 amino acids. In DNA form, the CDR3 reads TGTGCCAGCTCACCAAGACAGGGGTCGGGAGGCTACACCTTC. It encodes CASSPRQGSGGYTF.

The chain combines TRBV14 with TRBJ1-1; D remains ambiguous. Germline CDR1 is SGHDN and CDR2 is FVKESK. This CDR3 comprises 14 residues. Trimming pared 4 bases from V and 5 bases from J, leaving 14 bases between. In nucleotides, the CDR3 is TGTGCCAGCAGCCCATCGGTATGGTTGACTGAAGCTTTCTTT. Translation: CASSPSVWLTEAFF.

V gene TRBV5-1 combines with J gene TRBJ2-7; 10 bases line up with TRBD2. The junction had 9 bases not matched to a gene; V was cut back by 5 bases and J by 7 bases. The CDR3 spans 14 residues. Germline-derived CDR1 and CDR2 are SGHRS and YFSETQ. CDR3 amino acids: CASSALAGAKEQYF. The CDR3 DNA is TGCGCCAGCAGTGCCCTAGCGGGAGCGAAGGAGCAGTACTTC.

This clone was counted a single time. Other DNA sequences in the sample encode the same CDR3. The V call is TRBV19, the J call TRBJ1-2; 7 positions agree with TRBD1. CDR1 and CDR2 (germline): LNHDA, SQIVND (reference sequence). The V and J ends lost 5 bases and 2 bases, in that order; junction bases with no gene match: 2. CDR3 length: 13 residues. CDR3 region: CASSHRGNYGYTF. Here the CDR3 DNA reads TGTGCCAGTAGTCACAGGGGAAACTATGGCTACACCTTC.

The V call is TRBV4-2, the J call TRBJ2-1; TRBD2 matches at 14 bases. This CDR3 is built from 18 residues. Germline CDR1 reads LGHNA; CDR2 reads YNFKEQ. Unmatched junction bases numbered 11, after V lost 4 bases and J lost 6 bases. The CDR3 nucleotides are TGTGCCAGCAGCCCAGGTGGGACTAGCGGGAGTAGAACCAATGAGCAGTTCTTC. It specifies CASSPGGTSGSRTNEQFF.

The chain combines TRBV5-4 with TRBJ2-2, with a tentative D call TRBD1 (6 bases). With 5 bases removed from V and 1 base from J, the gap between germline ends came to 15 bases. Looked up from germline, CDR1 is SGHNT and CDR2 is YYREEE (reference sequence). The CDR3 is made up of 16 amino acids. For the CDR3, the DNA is TGTGCCAGCAGGTGGGCCGGGACAAAGAACACCGGGGAGCTGTTTTTT. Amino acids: CASRWAGTKNTGELFF.

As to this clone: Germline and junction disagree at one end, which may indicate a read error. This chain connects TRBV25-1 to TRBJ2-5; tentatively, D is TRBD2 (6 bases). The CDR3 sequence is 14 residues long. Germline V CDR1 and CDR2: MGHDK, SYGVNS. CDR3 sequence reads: CASSDRDSQGTQYF. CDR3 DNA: TGTGCCAGCAGTGACAGGGACTCTCAAGGGACCCAGTACTTC.

The CDR3 DNA is TGCGCCAGCAGCTTGTGGCTAGCGGGTCAGAGGCACGGCAACGAGCAGTACTTC. It is translated as CASSLWLAGQRHGNEQYF. The genes are TRBV5-1 and TRBJ2-7, with 8 bases aligning to TRBD2. V shed 1 base, J shed 5 bases, and the junction held 17 bases outside the gene matches. The CDR3 totals 18 residues. Germline CDR1 SGHRS, CDR2 YFSETQ. Full variable domain (remainder filled in from reference TRBV5-1 and TRBJ2-7): KAGVTQTPRYLIKTRGQQVTLSCSPISGHRSVSWYQQTPGQGLQFLFEYFSETQRNKGNFPGRFSGRQFSNSRSEMNVSTLELGDSALYLCASSLWLAGQRHGNEQYFGPGTRLTVT.

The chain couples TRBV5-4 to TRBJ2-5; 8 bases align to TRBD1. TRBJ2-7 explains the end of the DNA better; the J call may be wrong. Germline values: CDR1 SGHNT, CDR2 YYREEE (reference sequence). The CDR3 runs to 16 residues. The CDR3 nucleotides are TGTGCCAGCAGCCCAACTGATACGACAGGGGACTACGAGCAGTACTTC. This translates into CASSPTDTTGDYEQYF.

CDR3 in amino acids: CASSPQRRRVDNEQFF. In nucleotides, the CDR3 is TGTGCCAGCAGTCCGCAGCGGCGGCGGGTCGACAATGAGCAGTTCTTC. The chain recombines TRBV27 with TRBJ2-1, with D perhaps TRBD2 (5 bases). Germline V lookup: CDR1 MNHEY, CDR2 SMNVEV (reference sequence). The CDR3 is 16 residues long. Trimming shortened V by 5 bases and J by 5 bases, and 19 bases separated the two germline ends.

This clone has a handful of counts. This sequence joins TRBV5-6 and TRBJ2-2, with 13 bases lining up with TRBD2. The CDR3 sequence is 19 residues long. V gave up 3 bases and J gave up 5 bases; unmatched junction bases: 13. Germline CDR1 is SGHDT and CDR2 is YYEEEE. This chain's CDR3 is CASSSAGTSGTKGTGELFF. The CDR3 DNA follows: TGTGCCAGCAGCTCGGCCGGGACTAGCGGGACAAAAGGGACCGGGGAGCTGTTTTTT.

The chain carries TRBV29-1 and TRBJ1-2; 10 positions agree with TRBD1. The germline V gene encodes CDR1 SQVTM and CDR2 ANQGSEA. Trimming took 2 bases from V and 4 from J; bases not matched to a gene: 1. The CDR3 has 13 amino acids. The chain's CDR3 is CSVERTGGYGYTF. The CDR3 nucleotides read TGCAGCGTTGAAAGGACAGGGGGCTATGGCTACACCTTC.

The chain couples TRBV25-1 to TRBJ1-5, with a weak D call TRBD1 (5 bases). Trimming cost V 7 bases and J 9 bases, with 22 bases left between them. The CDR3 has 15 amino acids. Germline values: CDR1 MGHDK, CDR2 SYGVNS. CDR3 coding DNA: TGTGCCAGCATCAGAACGGGGGACCGTTGGCGGCCCCAGCATTTT. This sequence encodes CASIRTGDRWRPQHF.

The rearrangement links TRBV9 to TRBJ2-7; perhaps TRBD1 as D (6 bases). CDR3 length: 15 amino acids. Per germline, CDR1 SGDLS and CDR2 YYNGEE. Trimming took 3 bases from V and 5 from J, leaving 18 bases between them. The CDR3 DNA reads TGTGCCAGCAGCGCCTCCGGGACAAGCGCCCACGAGCAGTACTTC. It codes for CASSASGTSAHEQYF.

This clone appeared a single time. The CDR3 nucleotides are TGCGCCAGCAGCTTGGTGGCAGGGGGCGGCACTGAAGCTTTCTTT. Its protein product is CASSLVAGGGTEAFF. The rearrangement uses TRBV5-1 and TRBJ1-1, with 8 bases that match TRBD1. With V trimmed by 0 bases and J by 4 bases, 5 bases remained unmatched. CDR3 length: 15 amino acids. Germline CDR1 is SGHRS and CDR2 is YFSETQ.

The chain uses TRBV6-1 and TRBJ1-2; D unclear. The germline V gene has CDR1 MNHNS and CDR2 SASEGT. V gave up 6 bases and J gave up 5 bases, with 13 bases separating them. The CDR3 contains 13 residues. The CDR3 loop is CASRLTTIYGYTF. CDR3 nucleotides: TGTGCCAGCAGATTGACAACAATATATGGCTACACCTTC.